This T cell receptor beta chain was observed in a study of regulatory T cells in long-lasting Graves disease (dated by TCRdb to the early 2020s). In the study overall: Newly diagnosed Graves' disease patients had taken antithyroid drugs for less than 3 months. This study used TCR sequencing and RNA sequencing of peripheral blood to compare persistent Graves' disease patients against newly diagnosed Graves' disease patients. The study was registered as a clinical trial and conducted in China. A total of 35 or so samples were covered by TCR sequencing, comprising around 13 persistent and approximately 20 newly diagnosed Graves' disease patients.

This clonotype was detected many times. The antigen this receptor binds is unknown. No quality values exist for individual bases; no much larger clone is one base distant. This sample's time point label indicates: newly diagnosed GD, antithyroid drugs for less than 3 months. For both TCR sequencing and RNA sequencing, RNA was extracted from PBMCs in TRIzol. The diagnosis of Graves' disease followed American Thyroid Association guidelines. Recruitment of patients was carried out at an endocrinology department in Xi'an, China. Each patient gave around 9 milliliters of peripheral blood, collected in an EDTA anticoagulant tube. PBMCs were isolated by Ficoll Paque Plus density gradient separation without further T cell sorting. An Agilent 2100 Bioanalyzer and agarose gel were used to check RNA quality, and a NanoDrop 2000 was used to measure RNA concentration. The method was multiplex PCR. Sequenced using an Illumina HiSeq 4000. iRepertoire HTBI primers and Arm-PCR amplification of CDR3 regions were used to construct TCR beta libraries. PCR products were gel purified before sequencing. The published analysis was carried out like this. A total of 62 TRBV and under 15 TRBJ segments were identified across samples and were used for gene usage analysis of CDR3 amino acid clonotypes. Filtered high-quality paired reads were merged into contigs using COPE and FqMerger. BLAST was used to align contigs to IMGT TRBV, TRBD and TRBJ reference genes, with CDR3 defined following IMGT. Highly expanded clones were defined as clonotypes with a frequency above 0.1%. Shannon entropy served as the measure of repertoire diversity, while the Gini coefficient captured V-J evenness. Clonotypes shared by more than one individual were considered public. TCRdb redid the processing of the public reads, applying fastp at Q25 and MiXCR, and retained in-frame beta chains. Under each unique CDR3 protein, matching rows form one entry showing the most common genes and DNA. TCRdb, rather than the study authors, made the V and J calls. This sample lists 350,000 to 400,000 distinct CDR3 sequences; about a sixth were detected once. Just over 20% of the sample is taken by the ten largest.

Looking up the germline V gene yields CDR1 SNHLY and CDR2 FYNNEI. The trim is 7 bases for V and 4 bases for J, with a gap of 6 bases between the germline ends. The CDR3 runs 11 amino acids, cysteine and phenylalanine included. Only the CDR3 DNA is retained, 33 bases long and in frame from the first base. Summary of the overall study and its limitations: Because the primary lesion, thyroid tissue, could not be accessed, the study looked at peripheral blood alone. Lower TCR Shannon entropy and fewer highly expanded clones were observed in persistent Graves' disease patients than in newly diagnosed patients, which suggested clonal expansion. Patients with persistent disease shared more public clonotypes (under 3,000) than newly diagnosed patients did (966). Preferential use of TRBV28, TRBJ1-2 and TRBJ2-5 was observed in persistent disease, whereas TRBV20-1 and TRBJ2-1 were favored in newly diagnosed disease. Sequencing and analysis were limited to the TCR beta chain. The authors acknowledged the small sample size as a limitation that may reduce accuracy.

These same records also appear under a second study, on T cells in Graves' hyperthyroidism and ophthalmopathy. According to the second study: Stable Graves' hyperthyroidism was defined as the absence of progression to ophthalmopathy over 18 months of follow-up. Hyperthyroidism patients were aged 18 to 65 years and newly diagnosed, with disease duration of less than 2 months. Exclusion was applied to patients with uncontrolled infections, other autoimmune diseases, pregnancy or lactation. Clinical symptoms, serum thyroxine and TRAb, thyroid ultrasound, and orbital computed tomography formed the basis for the diagnoses. For the first round of RT-PCR on the TCR CDR3, the HTBI primer set was used together with the Qiagen OneStep RT-PCR kit. Blood samples also contained most of the expanded thyroid clonotypes (frequency above 0.001), which suggests that blood repertoires may reflect thyroid immune responses. Ophthalmopathy was separated from stable hyperthyroidism by a 13 V-J signature model, with about 88% sensitivity and about 81% specificity obtained in cross-validation and 80%/75% obtained in testing. During validation, the model predicted progression to ophthalmopathy a median of roughly six months ahead of onset, with approximately 71% sensitivity and almost 75% specificity. A discovery cohort of about a hundred patients, fewer than 50 with Graves' ophthalmopathy and 57 with stable Graves' hyperthyroidism, was used to find distinguishing TCR V-J signatures. Prospective prediction of ophthalmopathy was tested in an independent validation cohort consisting of about 20 hyperthyroidism patients and approximately 16 patients who later progressed to ophthalmopathy. For training and testing, the 100 or so patients in the discovery cohort were randomly divided in a 7:3 ratio. In more than five Graves' hyperthyroidism patients, the study also compared T-cell repertoires from thyroid tissue with T-cell repertoires from blood. After blood sampling, hyperthyroidism patients were treated with methimazole at a starting dose of 30 mg daily, and ophthalmopathy patients were treated with high-dose intravenous methylprednisolone. Libraries were constructed in a second round of multiplex PCR, after which size selection and purification were performed. Paired-end sequencing of the libraries was performed with 100 bp reads on an Illumina HiSeq2000. SOAPnuke was used to process the raw data, throwing out any read that contained adapters or uncalled bases, had a mean Phred below 15, or lacked an exact constant-primer or identifier match. COPE v1.2.5 was used to merge the high-quality paired reads, and each unique nucleotide sequence was defined as a clonotype. MiTCR v1.1 was used to align the clonotypes against IMGT TRBV, TRBD and TRBJ reference segments. The analysis was restricted to V-J combinations with a frequency above 0.0001, which together covered 98% to 99.2% of the repertoires. The TCS score was defined as the ratio of F50 (clonal expansion) to E x V (chaos), calculated using BLOSUM62-based TCRdist between CDR3 peptides within each V-J. Welch's t-statistics and random forest reduced roughly 530 V-J features to 10 to 15, which were used in a naive Bayes classifier (R e1071). Sample size was not statistically predetermined, and investigators were not blinded to group allocation. The paper reports TCR Vbeta CDR3 sequencing of roughly 140 peripheral blood samples: under 45 ophthalmopathy, under 80 hyperthyroidism and approximately 17 progressor patients.

The V and J genes are TRBV2 and TRBJ2-3; no D gene can be assigned with confidence. The specimen was peripheral blood mononuclear cells (PBMCs), collected at new diagnosis, from a patient treated with antithyroid drugs. This TCR derives from a woman aged 18-35 years with Graves disease. Donor details come from another sample of the same person, matched by shared clones. The CDR3: CASIGADTQYF. The base sequence is TGTGCCAGCATTGGGGCAGATACGCAGTATTTT. With the portions outside the CDR3 filled from the reference TRBV2 and TRBJ2-3 genes, the complete variable region becomes EPEVTQTPSHQVTQMGQEVILRCVPISNHLYFYWYRQILGQKVEFLVSFYNNEISEKSEIFDDQFSVERPDGSNFTLKIRSTKLEDSAMYFCASIGADTQYFGPGTRLTVL.